This T cell receptor (beta chain) was captured in a study of T cell repertoires in cytomegalovirus infection. Whole-study context: CMV infection plus the matching HLA type was flagged by public TCR beta signatures. Study results and caveats: Dominating the ex vivo response were TCR beta clonotypes that were CMV-specific and HLA-C-restricted. There were carriers of CMV plus the relevant HLA, and cumulative public TCR beta family frequency identified them.

Per germline, CDR1 SGHTA and CDR2 FQGNSA. V was trimmed by 1 base and J by 8 bases, leaving 14 bases between them. The CDR3 has 14 residues. In this sample, this clonotype turned up a few times. Its antigen is unidentified. From the reads, TCRdb called clonotypes with MiXCR, one entry per CDR3 protein. Of roughly 760,000 distinct CDR3 sequences in the sample, about 40% were seen once. The rearrangement uses TRBV7-2 and TRBJ1-2, with D unresolved. Source material: PBMCs. The TCR was taken from a human donor in good health (CMV status not recorded). Some clones in this sample may be carry-over from other donors' samples. CDR3 in DNA: TGTGCCAGCAGCTTAGTCAACACCCGTCAGGGCTACACCTTC. Amino acid sequence: CASSLVNTRQGYTF.